This T cell receptor beta chain was captured by sequencing in a study of blood T cell repertoires in COVID-19. Study background: T cells, B-cell-depleted T cells, or PBMCs supplied cDNA or gDNA.

Under the authors' procedure: Estimation of nucleated cell counts was performed using reference gene primer amplification. TCRdb keeps only in-frame clones here, not all; method: immunoSEQ multiplex PCR. That table furnishes V, J and clone size, whereas the DNA furnished D and trimming. The data show about 55,000 clones, 85% to 90% seen once. Per germline, CDR1 LGHNA and CDR2 YSLEER. This CDR3 contains 16 residues. Between the trimmed V and J ends, which lost 4 bases and 6 bases, there was a span of 21 bases. This clonotype was sampled from a man in his 70s with acute or convalescent COVID-19. This chain connects TRBV4-3 to TRBJ1-1; D is possibly TRBD1 (6 bases). Material: peripheral blood. The CDR3 coding sequence is TGCGCCAGCAGCCGGATCGTTTGGGGGCGCACCCCTGAAGCTTTCTTT. Translating it yields CASSRIVWGRTPEAFF.